This T cell receptor beta chain derives from a study of T cell changes during pregnancy in multiple sclerosis. Libraries were prepared by immunoSEQ multiplex PCR; TCRdb keeps only in-frame clonotypes and omits some of them. The repertoire holds under 85,000 clones, with roughly nine tenths as singletons. CDR3 length equals 17 residues. V lost 0 bases, J lost 0 bases, and 12 bases lay in between. Per germline, CDR1 LNHDA and CDR2 SQIVND (reference sequence). The gene calls are TRBV19 and TRBJ2-4; no reliable D call. The origin of this receptor is a female donor with multiple sclerosis, enrolled in a pregnancy study. Sequences were derived from CD4+ T cells from peripheral blood mononuclear cells, sampled before pregnancy. CDR3: CASSIDRSRLAKNIQYF. The CDR3 bases are TGTGCCAGTAGTATAGATCGGAGCAGATTAGCCAAAAACATTCAGTACTTC.